Following are 15 T cell receptor beta chains from one sample sequenced in a study of vaccination and CD4 T cells after COVID-19. Researchers used the Oncomine TCR Beta short-read assay to sequence DNA from cultured CD4+ T cells. Using its own MiXCR run on the PCR reads, TCRdb lists one record per CDR3 protein. The sample lists approximately 12,000 distinct CDR3 sequences, about 45% seen once, with roughly 15% in the top ten. Treatment of the sample: roughly ten-day PBMC culture with coronavirus spike peptide pools or control peptides (ViraFEST assay). Antigens of these TCRs are unknown. Material for sequencing was CD4+ T cells from blood, cultured in vitro. The receptors stem from a human donor who had recovered from COVID-19.

This clonotype came up once. V gene TRBV7-9 combines with J gene TRBJ2-5, with D tentatively TRBD1 (6 bases). The CDR3 has 15 residues. Germline V lookup: CDR1 SEHNR, CDR2 FQNEAQ (reference sequence). Trimming left V 5 bases short and J 4 bases short, with 17 bases between. CDR3 nucleotide sequence: TGTGCCAGCAGCACTTACAGGGCCCCGGGAGAGACCCAGTACTTC. This codes for CASSTYRAPGETQYF. Looking up the rest from reference TRBV7-9 and TRBJ2-5 gives the full variable domain: DTGVSQNPRHKITKRGQNVTFRCDPISEHNRLYWYRQTLGQGPEFLTYFQNEAQLEKSRLLSDRFSAERPKGSFSTLEIQRTEQGDSAMYLCASSTYRAPGETQYFGPGTRLLVL.

This clonotype was counted a few times. The chain couples TRBV2 to TRBJ1-2; TRBD1 matches 12 bases. Germline values: CDR1 SNHLY, CDR2 FYNNEI. V gave up 5 bases and J gave up 7 bases; unmatched junction bases: 8. The CDR3 loop spans 15 amino acids. As DNA, the CDR3 is TGTGCCAGCAGTCAGTCGGGACAGGGGGCTGGTGGCTACACCTTC. Translated, it gives CASSQSGQGAGGYTF.

There are a few counts of this clonotype. The chain employs TRBV6-2 or TRBV6-3 and TRBJ1-5; tentative D call: TRBD1 (5 bases). The CDR3 has 14 residues. In germline, CDR1 is MNHEY, CDR2 SVGEGT. Trimming took off 7 bases at V and 3 bases at J, with 13 bases between the two ends. The CDR3 region has the DNA TGTGCCAGCAAGGCAGGGACGCTCAATCAGCCCCAGCATTTT. Amino acid sequence: CASKAGTLNQPQHF.

The CDR3 protein is CSAHSPIPRTSTDTQYF. In DNA, the CDR3 is TGCAGTGCCCATAGCCCGATACCGAGGACAAGCACAGATACGCAGTATTTT. The V and J genes are TRBV20-1 and TRBJ2-3; TRBD1 is a possible D gene (5 bases). The germline gives CDR1 DFQATT, CDR2 SNEGSKA (reference sequence). V was cut by 6 bases and J by 0 bases, with 22 bases left in between. CDR3 length: 17 residues.

The V gene is TRBV19, the J gene TRBJ2-3, with 7 bases that match TRBD2. Losses at the gene ends were 5 bases for V and 5 bases for J; bases not matched to a gene: 10. The CDR3 extends over 15 amino acids. Per the germline V gene, CDR1 is LNHDA and CDR2 is SQIVND (reference sequence). CDR3 nucleotides: TGTGCCAGTAGTTGGCTAGCGGAGGGTAAAGATACGCAGTATTTT. This gives the protein CASSWLAEGKDTQYF. The whole variable domain, filled in from reference TRBV19 and TRBJ2-3, reads DGGITQSPKYLFRKEGQNVTLSCEQNLNHDAMYWYRQDPGQGLRLIYYSQIVNDFQKGDIAEGYSVSREKKESFPLTVTSAQKNPTAFYLCASSWLAEGKDTQYFGPGTRLTVL.

This rearrangement joins TRBV5-1 to TRBJ2-5; 8 nucleotides agree with TRBD2. After removal of 3 bases from V and 3 bases from J, the junction contained 16 bases not matched to a gene. Germline V gene data show CDR1 as SGHRS and CDR2 as YFSETQ. This CDR3 contains 18 residues. DNA for the CDR3: TGCGCCAGCAGCTCGACACCCCCGGGGACTAGACTCAAAGAGACCCAGTACTTC. Translated: CASSSTPPGTRLKETQYF.

This clonotype was counted a few times. The chain is built from TRBV27 and TRBJ2-3, with a weak D call TRBD2 (6 bases). Trimming stripped 7 bases from V and 1 base from J, with 27 bases between. The CDR3 loop spans 19 amino acids. Germline values: CDR1 MNHEY, CDR2 SMNVEV (reference sequence). The CDR3 sequence: CASTKEGDGSAHRTDTQYF. As DNA, the CDR3 is TGTGCCAGCACCAAGGAGGGAGATGGTAGCGCTCACCGCACAGATACGCAGTATTTT.

J is TRBJ2-5 and V is TRBV6-2 or TRBV6-3; D remains ambiguous. The V gene lost 3 bases and the J gene lost 4 bases, with 6 bases spanning the gap. The CDR3 has 12 amino acids. Germline V gene data show CDR1 as MNHEY and CDR2 as SVGEGT. CDR3 DNA: TGTGCCAGCAGTTATGGGGTAGAGACCCAGTACTTC. Protein sequence: CASSYGVETQYF.

The gene calls are TRBV18 and TRBJ2-7; 14 bases map to TRBD2. CDR3 length: 19 amino acids. Germline assignment: CDR1 KGHSH and CDR2 LQKENI. J gave up 1 base and V 3 bases, and 11 bases lay outside the gene matches. The CDR3: CASSPSPGTSGSTSYEQYF. The CDR3 coding sequence is TGTGCCAGCTCACCTTCCCCGGGGACTAGCGGGAGCACATCCTACGAGCAGTACTTC.

This clonotype came up once. CDR3 amino acids: CAISDRFTSDFSGNTIYF. For the CDR3, the DNA is TGTGCCATCAGCGACAGGTTCACATCCGACTTCTCTGGAAACACCATATATTTT. V usage is TRBV10-3 and J usage is TRBJ1-3; tentatively, D is TRBD1 (6 bases). Trimming removed 6 bases from V and 0 bases from J, with 21 bases in between. Germline loops: CDR1 ENHRY, CDR2 SYGVKD. The CDR3 runs 18 residues.

There are a few counts of this clonotype. The V call is TRBV7-6, the J call TRBJ1-1, with no clear D. Germline-derived CDR1 and CDR2 are SGHVS and FNYEAQ. This CDR3 has 20 amino acids. Trimming stripped 1 base from V and 1 base from J, with 25 bases between. The CDR3 DNA reads TGTGCCAGCAGCTTAGATCGTAAGGGCCCCTCGGGAAAGCCGAACACTGAAGCTTTCTTT. Translation: CASSLDRKGPSGKPNTEAFF.

This clonotype was seen more than once but under ten times. V usage is TRBV20-1 and J usage is TRBJ2-2, with 7 bases fitting TRBD2. Germline CDR1 DFQATT, CDR2 SNEGSKA (reference sequence). The CDR3 loop spans 14 amino acids. The CDR3 DNA sequence: TGCAGCCTTTACGGGGGGACTAACACCGGGGAGCTGTTTTTT. Its translation is CSLYGGTNTGELFF.

The chain carries TRBV28 and TRBJ2-1, with 12 nucleotides matching TRBD2. The V segment lost 4 bases and the J segment 7 bases; nucleotides outside the gene matches: 8. CDR3 size: 16 residues. Looked up from germline, CDR1 is MDHEN and CDR2 is SYDVKM. The CDR3 bases are TGTGCCAGCAGTTCCCGGACTAGCGGGAAATGGAATGAGCAGTTCTTC. Translation gives CASSSRTSGKWNEQFF.

There are a few counts of this clonotype. The chain uses TRBV7-9 and TRBJ2-2, with 9 bases identical to TRBD2. Trimming cost V 8 bases and J 0 bases; bases outside gene matches: 7. This CDR3 spans 16 amino acids. Germline V gene data show CDR1 as SEHNR and CDR2 as FQNEAQ (reference sequence). The CDR3 DNA follows: TGTGCCAGCCCCATCCTAGCGGGGACGAACACCGGGGAGCTGTTTTTT. Its protein is CASPILAGTNTGELFF.

The chain couples TRBV20-1 to TRBJ2-1; tentative D call: TRBD2 (6 bases). V lost 7 bases, J lost 3 bases, and 19 bases lay in between. In germline, CDR1 is DFQATT, CDR2 SNEGSKA (reference sequence). The CDR3 has 15 amino acids. As DNA, the CDR3 is TGCAGTGTGGTCGGTAGGAGGGCGATCTACAATGAGCAGTTCTTC. It yields the protein CSVVGRRAIYNEQFF.